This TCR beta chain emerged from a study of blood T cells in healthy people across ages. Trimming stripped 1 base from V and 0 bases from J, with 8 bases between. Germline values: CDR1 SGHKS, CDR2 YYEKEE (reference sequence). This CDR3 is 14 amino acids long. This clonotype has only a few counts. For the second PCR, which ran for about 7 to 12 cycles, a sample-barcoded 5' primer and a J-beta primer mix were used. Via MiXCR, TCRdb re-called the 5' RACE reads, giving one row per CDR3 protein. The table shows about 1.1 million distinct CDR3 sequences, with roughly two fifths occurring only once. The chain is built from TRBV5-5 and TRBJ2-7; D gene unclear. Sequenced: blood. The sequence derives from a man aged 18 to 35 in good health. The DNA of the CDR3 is TGTGCCAGCAGCTTGAACTGGGACTCCTACGAGCAGTACTTC. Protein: CASSLNWDSYEQYF.